This entry lists 27 T cell receptor beta chains sequenced from one sample in a study of blood T cell repertoires in COVID-19. Generated by immunoSEQ multiplex PCR, the TCRdb table keeps only in-frame clones and is missing some. The data hold about 140,000 clones, with 60% to 85% observed a single time. The sample was peripheral blood. The source of these receptors is a man aged 45-65 years with acute or convalescent COVID-19.

The genes are TRBV5-4 and TRBJ2-6, with 7 bases lining up with TRBD1. The germline V gene has CDR1 SGHNT and CDR2 YYREEE (reference sequence). This CDR3 region has 17 residues. Trimming removed 4 bases from V and 1 base from J; junction bases left unmatched: 8. The CDR3 spells CASSDGTDKSGANVLTF. The CDR3 nucleotides read TGTGCCAGCAGCGACGGGACAGACAAATCTGGGGCCAACGTCCTGACTTTC.

Written as DNA, the CDR3 is TGCAGCGTTCCGCAGGGCACTGAAGCTTTCTTT. Its protein is CSVPQGTEAFF. The V and J genes are TRBV29-1 and TRBJ1-1; maybe TRBD1 (5 bases). The CDR3 runs 11 residues. Trimming took 5 bases from V and 4 from J, leaving 8 bases between them. CDR1 is SQVTM, CDR2 ANQGSEA, per germline.

The rearrangement joins TRBV5-4 to TRBJ1-1; D call uncertain. The CDR3 is made up of 15 amino acids. V was trimmed by 2 bases and J by 1 base, leaving 12 bases between them. CDR1 and CDR2 from the germline V gene are SGHNT and YYREEE (reference sequence). The CDR3 coding sequence is TGTGCCAGCAGCTTCAGCACGGGAAGGAACACTGAAGCTTTCTTT. As protein: CASSFSTGRNTEAFF.

The chain has TRBV9 and TRBJ1-1; D not resolved. Germline values: CDR1 SGDLS, CDR2 YYNGEE. Trimming took 1 base from V and 5 from J, leaving 9 bases between them. This CDR3 comprises 13 residues. CDR3 in DNA: TGTGCCAGCAGCGTACAGGTATGGACTGAAGCTTTCTTT. It is translated as CASSVQVWTEAFF.

The chain has TRBV5-1 and TRBJ1-2, with 12 positions matching TRBD1. Germline CDR1 SGHRS, CDR2 YFSETQ. V lost 1 base, J lost 4 bases, and 5 bases stayed unmatched. The CDR3 totals 16 residues. CDR3 sequence (DNA): TGCGCCAGCAGCTTGATCGGGACAGGGGGCGGCTATGGCTACACCTTC. As protein: CASSLIGTGGGYGYTF.

V usage is TRBV19 and J usage is TRBJ2-7, with D possibly being TRBD1 (5 bases). Germline CDR1 reads LNHDA; CDR2 reads SQIVND (reference sequence). V lost 6 bases, J lost 2 bases, and 11 bases lay in between. CDR3 length: 13 residues. The CDR3 is CASRGQMTYEQYF. As DNA, the CDR3 is TGTGCCAGTAGGGGGCAGATGACCTACGAGCAGTACTTC.

On this clone: Other DNA variants within this sample encode the same CDR3. The V and J genes are TRBV27 and TRBJ2-7; 7 bases fit TRBD1. V shed 5 bases and J 0 bases; nucleotides not matched to a gene: 1. Germline CDR1 is MNHEY and CDR2 is SMNVEV (reference sequence). This CDR3 region has 13 residues. The CDR3 DNA sequence: TGTGCCAGCAGTCGACAGGGCTCCTACGAGCAGTACTTC. Amino acid sequence: CASSRQGSYEQYF.

The chain combines TRBV12-5 with TRBJ1-2, with 7 bases that match TRBD1. This CDR3 spans 13 amino acids. V trimming: 5 bases; J trimming: 4 bases; junction bases outside the gene matches: 4. The germline gives CDR1 LGHNT, CDR2 FRNRAP. CDR3: CASGNTGAYGYTF. The CDR3 DNA is TGTGCTAGTGGTAACACAGGGGCCTATGGCTACACCTTC.

The table lists this clone with a few counts. The chain has TRBV11-2 and TRBJ2-5; TRBD1 aligns across 7 bases. The length of the CDR3 is 16 residues. V lost 4 bases and J lost 3; bases outside the gene matches: 11. Germline V gene lookup returns CDR1 SGHAT and CDR2 FQNNGV. The CDR3 sequence: CASSSKPGTAKETQYF. CDR3 nucleotide sequence: TGTGCCAGCAGCTCCAAGCCCGGGACAGCGAAAGAGACCCAGTACTTC.

The chain joins TRBV6-5 to TRBJ2-1, with 12 bases identical to TRBD1. There are 14 residues in the CDR3. J gave up 8 bases and V 6 bases, and 5 bases lay outside the gene matches. Germline CDR1 and CDR2: MNHEY and SVGAGI. CDR3 protein: CASRSGTGGYEQFF. The DNA of the CDR3 is TGTGCCAGCAGGAGCGGGACAGGGGGCTATGAGCAGTTCTTC.

This clone was found once. The chain employs TRBV5-5 and TRBJ1-6; 10 bases agree with TRBD1. This CDR3 is 16 amino acids long. The junction had 6 bases not matched to a gene; V was cut back by 0 bases and J by 9 bases. Germline V gives CDR1 SGHKS, CDR2 YYEKEE (reference sequence). The CDR3 is CASSLETGGRGSPLHF. The CDR3 DNA is TGTGCCAGCAGCTTGGAGACAGGGGGCCGTGGTTCACCCCTCCACTTT.

This chain joins TRBV9 and TRBJ2-5, with 12 bases aligning to TRBD2. With 0 bases clipped from V and 4 bases from J, the junction kept 4 bases outside the gene matches. In germline, CDR1 is SGDLS, CDR2 YYNGEE. There are 16 residues in the CDR3. The CDR3 DNA reads as TGTGCCAGCAGCGTAGCTAGCGGGGGGGCACGAGAGACCCAGTACTTC. Amino acid sequence: CASSVASGGARETQYF.

V is TRBV27 and J is TRBJ1-5; the D is unclear. CDR1 is MNHEY, CDR2 SMNVEV, per germline (reference sequence). The CDR3 runs to 17 residues. V was cut by 6 bases and J by 9 bases, with 27 bases left in between. CDR3 loop: CASSPTHGLAINGPQHF. The CDR3 DNA follows: TGTGCCAGCAGCCCCACCCATGGCCTCGCAATCAATGGGCCCCAGCATTTT.

The chain employs TRBV7-8 and TRBJ2-3; 15 bases are a match to TRBD2. Germline values: CDR1 SGHVS, CDR2 FQNEAQ. This CDR3 region has 19 residues. Trimming cost V 5 bases and J 0 bases; bases outside gene matches: 9. CDR3 sequence reads: CASSVYGTSGGSSTDTQYF. The DNA for the CDR3 is TGTGCCAGCAGCGTCTATGGGACTAGCGGGGGGTCAAGCACAGATACGCAGTATTTT.

The chain couples TRBV6-5 to TRBJ2-7; TRBD1 aligns across 10 bases. With 7 bases clipped from V and 6 bases from J, the junction kept 9 bases outside the gene matches. Germline V gene sequence: CDR1 MNHEY, CDR2 SVGAGI. The CDR3 contains 14 residues. CDR3 coding DNA: TGTGCCAGCACTAGACAGGGGGCGGCGGGCGAGCAGTACGTC. It translates to CASTRQGAAGEQYV.

The chain is built from TRBV7-2 and TRBJ1-3; D is unclear. The CDR3 covers 13 residues. The germline V gene has CDR1 SGHTA and CDR2 FQGNSA. Trimming pared 4 bases from V and 4 bases from J, leaving 8 bases between. The CDR3 is CASSSTQGNTIYF. CDR3 DNA sequence: TGTGCCAGCAGCTCCACACAGGGAAACACCATATATTTT.

The chain uses TRBV27 and TRBJ1-4; D gene unclear. CDR3 length: 12 amino acids. The V gene's germline CDR1 is MNHEY and CDR2 SMNVEV (reference sequence). Between the trimmed V and J ends, which lost 4 bases and 5 bases, there was a span of 5 bases. The chain's CDR3 is CASSSSNEKLFF. The DNA of the CDR3 is TGTGCCAGCAGTTCCTCGAATGAAAAACTGTTTTTT. Drawing the rest from reference TRBV27 and TRBJ1-4, the complete variable domain is EAQVTQNPRYLITVTGKKLTVTCSQNMNHEYMSWYRQDPGLGLRQIYYSMNVEVTDKGDVPEGYKVSRKEKRNFPLILESPSPNQTSLYFCASSSSNEKLFFGSGTQLSVL.

V gene TRBV11-2 combines with J gene TRBJ1-3; D is ambiguous. Germline V gene lookup returns CDR1 SGHAT and CDR2 FQNNGV. Deletions cut 1 base from V and 4 bases from J, with 14 bases between. This CDR3 has 16 residues. CDR3 coding DNA: TGTGCCAGCAGCTTAGGGAGGGTCCCTCTGGGAAACACCATATATTTT. It is translated as CASSLGRVPLGNTIYF.

The genes are TRBV2 and TRBJ2-1, with 9 bases matching TRBD1. V shed 7 bases and J 5 bases; nucleotides not matched to a gene: 6. There are 14 residues in the CDR3. Germline assignment: CDR1 SNHLY and CDR2 FYNNEI. The CDR3 reads CASTPGQGNNEQFF. In DNA, the CDR3 is TGTGCCAGCACCCCGGGACAGGGAAACAATGAGCAGTTCTTC.

The chain has TRBV19 and TRBJ1-1; D call uncertain. Per the germline V gene, CDR1 is LNHDA and CDR2 is SQIVND (reference sequence). Deletions cut 0 bases from V and 0 bases from J, with 17 bases between. The CDR3 runs 18 residues. CDR3 DNA sequence: TGTGCCAGTAGTATAGATTCTTCGGGGTACAGAATGAACACTGAAGCTTTCTTT. Amino acid sequence: CASSIDSSGYRMNTEAFF. Supplemented by reference TRBV19 and TRBJ1-1, the full variable domain reads DGGITQSPKYLFRKEGQNVTLSCEQNLNHDAMYWYRQDPGQGLRLIYYSQIVNDFQKGDIAEGYSVSREKKESFPLTVTSAQKNPTAFYLCASSIDSSGYRMNTEAFFGQGTRLTVV.

V usage is TRBV10-3 and J usage is TRBJ2-7; 8 nucleotides match TRBD1. The CDR3 covers 13 residues. Per germline, CDR1 ENHRY and CDR2 SYGVKD. The junction had 8 bases not matched to a gene; V was cut back by 11 bases and J by 2 bases. The CDR3 DNA sequence: TGTGCCGTCCAACAGGGGGTAACCTACGAGCAGTACGTC. Its translation is CAVQQGVTYEQYV.

The DNA of the CDR3 is TGTGCCAGCACCGCAACAGGGCTGAACACTGAAGCTTTCTTT. It codes for CASTATGLNTEAFF. The chain links TRBV9 to TRBJ1-1; weak D call: TRBD1 (6 bases). The CDR3 length is 14 residues. In germline, CDR1 is SGDLS, CDR2 YYNGEE. Trimming cost V 6 bases and J 0 bases, with 12 bases left between them. The entire variable domain, with the rest obtained from reference TRBV9 and TRBJ1-1, is as follows: DSGVTQTPKHLITATGQRVTLRCSPRSGDLSVYWYQQSLDQGLQFLIQYYNGEERAKGNILERFSAQQFPDLHSELNLSSLELGDSALYFCASTATGLNTEAFFGQGTRLTVV.

This clone turned up a few times. This chain links TRBV5-1 with TRBJ1-2; TRBD1 is a possible D gene (6 bases). Germline CDR1 reads SGHRS; CDR2 reads YFSETQ. Trimming took 0 bases from V and 7 from J, leaving 16 bases between them. This CDR3 region has 15 residues. The CDR3 reads CASSLAPGGAFGYTF. In DNA, the CDR3 is TGCGCCAGCAGCTTGGCCCCGGGGGGCGCGTTTGGCTACACCTTC.

The chain combines TRBV6-5 with TRBJ2-5; tentative D call: TRBD1 (6 bases). CDR1 MNHEY and CDR2 SVGAGI come from the germline V gene. Trimming removed 4 bases at V and 3 bases at J, with 9 bases between. The CDR3 totals 13 residues. The CDR3 sequence is CASSSDRKETQYF. As DNA, the CDR3 is TGTGCCAGCAGTTCGGACAGAAAAGAGACCCAGTACTTC.

This clone has just one count. The chain is built from TRBV2 and TRBJ1-1; the match to TRBD1 covers 8 bases. The CDR3 loop spans 13 amino acids. Looked up from germline, CDR1 is SNHLY and CDR2 is FYNNEI. Trimming at V came to 6 bases and at J to 1 base, leaving 1 base not matched to a gene. The CDR3 nucleotides are TGTGCCAGCAGGACAGGGGAGAACACTGAAGCTTTCTTT. The encoded protein is CASRTGENTEAFF.

A few counts support this clone. The chain employs TRBV11-2 and TRBJ1-3, with D unclear. Germline values: CDR1 SGHAT, CDR2 FQNNGV. Deletions cut 2 bases from V and 4 bases from J, with 9 bases between. The CDR3 totals 14 residues. The CDR3 nucleotides read TGTGCCAGCAGCTTATCGGCAGCGGGAAACACCATATATTTT. This codes for CASSLSAAGNTIYF.

The sample holds a few counts of this clone. The rearrangement links TRBV10-2 to TRBJ2-7; D unclear. CDR1 is WSHSY and CDR2 is SAAADI in the germline V gene. V shed 5 bases and J shed 3 bases, with 5 bases lying between them. CDR3 length equals 11 residues. The CDR3: CASSPNYEQYF. CDR3 in DNA: TGCGCCAGCAGTCCTAACTACGAGCAGTACTTC.